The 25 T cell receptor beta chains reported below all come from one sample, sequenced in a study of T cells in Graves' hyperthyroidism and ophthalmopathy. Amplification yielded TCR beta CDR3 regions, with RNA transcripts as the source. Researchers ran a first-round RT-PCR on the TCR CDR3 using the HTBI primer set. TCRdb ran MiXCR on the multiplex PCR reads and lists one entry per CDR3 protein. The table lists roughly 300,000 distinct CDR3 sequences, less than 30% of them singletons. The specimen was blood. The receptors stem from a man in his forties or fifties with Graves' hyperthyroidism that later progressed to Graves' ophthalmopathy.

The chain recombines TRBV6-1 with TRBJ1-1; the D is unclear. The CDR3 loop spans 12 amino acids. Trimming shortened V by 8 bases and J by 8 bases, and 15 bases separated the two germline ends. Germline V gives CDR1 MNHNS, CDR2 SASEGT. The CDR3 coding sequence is TGTGCCAGCGAAAGCGACTTCAAGGAAGCTTTCTTT. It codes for CASESDFKEAFF.

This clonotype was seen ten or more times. The CDR3 bases are TGTGCCAGCTCCGCGGGAGCTTCCTACGAGCAGTACTTC. Translating it yields CASSAGASYEQYF. The chain is built from TRBV6-2 or TRBV6-3 and TRBJ2-7; TRBD2 agrees at 7 bases. Per germline, CDR1 MNHEY and CDR2 SVGEGT. The V gene end was trimmed by 8 bases and the J gene end by 1 base; junction bases not matched to a gene: 5. The length of the CDR3 is 13 residues.

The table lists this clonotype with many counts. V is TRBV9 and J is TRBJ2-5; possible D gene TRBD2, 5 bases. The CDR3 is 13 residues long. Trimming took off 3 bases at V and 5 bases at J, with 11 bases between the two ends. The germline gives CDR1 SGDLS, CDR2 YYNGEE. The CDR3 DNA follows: TGTGCCAGCAGCGCGATCGGGATGGAGACCCAGTACTTC. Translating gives CASSAIGMETQYF.

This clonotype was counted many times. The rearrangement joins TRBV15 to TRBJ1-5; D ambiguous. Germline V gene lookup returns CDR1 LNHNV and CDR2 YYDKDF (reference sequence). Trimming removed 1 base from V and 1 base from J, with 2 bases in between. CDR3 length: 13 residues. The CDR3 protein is CATSRASNQPQHF. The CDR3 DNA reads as TGTGCCACCAGCAGAGCAAGCAATCAGCCCCAGCATTTT.

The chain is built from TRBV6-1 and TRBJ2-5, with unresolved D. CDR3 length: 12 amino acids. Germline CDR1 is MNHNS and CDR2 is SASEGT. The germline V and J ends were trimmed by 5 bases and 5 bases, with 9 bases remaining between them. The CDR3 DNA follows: TGTGCCAGCAGTCCTACCCGTGAGACCCAGTACTTC. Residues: CASSPTRETQYF.

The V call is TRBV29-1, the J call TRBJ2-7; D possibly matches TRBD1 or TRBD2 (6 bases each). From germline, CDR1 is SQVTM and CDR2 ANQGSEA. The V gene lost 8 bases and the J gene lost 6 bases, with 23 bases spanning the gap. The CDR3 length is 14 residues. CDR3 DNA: TGCAGCATAAACGGCCTCACAGGGACTGGCGAGCAGTACTTC. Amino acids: CSINGLTGTGEQYF.

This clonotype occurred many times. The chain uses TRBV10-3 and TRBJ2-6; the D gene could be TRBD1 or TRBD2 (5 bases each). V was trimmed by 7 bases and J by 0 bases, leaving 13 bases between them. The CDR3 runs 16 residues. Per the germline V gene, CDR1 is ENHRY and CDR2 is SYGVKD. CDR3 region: CAINGDESSGANVLTF. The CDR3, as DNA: TGTGCCATCAACGGGGACGAAAGCTCTGGGGCCAACGTCCTGACTTTC.

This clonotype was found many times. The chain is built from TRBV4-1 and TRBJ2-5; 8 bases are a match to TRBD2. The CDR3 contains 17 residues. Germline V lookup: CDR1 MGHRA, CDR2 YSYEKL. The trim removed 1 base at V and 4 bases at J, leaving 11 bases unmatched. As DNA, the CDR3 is TGCGCCAGCAGCCAAGCGGGAGCGGGAGTGGGGGCAGAGACCCAGTACTTC. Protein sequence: CASSQAGAGVGAETQYF.

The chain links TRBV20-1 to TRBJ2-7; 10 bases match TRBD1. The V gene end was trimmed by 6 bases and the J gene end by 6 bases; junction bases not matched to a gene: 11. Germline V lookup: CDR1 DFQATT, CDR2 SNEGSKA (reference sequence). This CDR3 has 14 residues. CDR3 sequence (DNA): TGCAGTGCCGAGACAGGGGGCGGGATAGGCGAGCAGTACTTC. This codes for CSAETGGGIGEQYF.

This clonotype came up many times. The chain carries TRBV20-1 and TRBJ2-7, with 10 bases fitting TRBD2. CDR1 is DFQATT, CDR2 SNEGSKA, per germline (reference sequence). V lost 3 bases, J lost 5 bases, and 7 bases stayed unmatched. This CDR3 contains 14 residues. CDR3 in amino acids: CSASVASGSHEQYF. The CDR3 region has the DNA TGCAGTGCTAGTGTGGCTAGCGGGAGCCACGAGCAGTACTTC.

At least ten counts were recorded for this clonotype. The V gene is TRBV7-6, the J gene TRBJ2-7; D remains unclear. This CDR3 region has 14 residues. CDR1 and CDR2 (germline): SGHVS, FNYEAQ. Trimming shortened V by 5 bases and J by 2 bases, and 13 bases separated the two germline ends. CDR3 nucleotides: TGTGCCAGCAGCCCTGGGCATCATCCCTACGAGCAGTACTTC. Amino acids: CASSPGHHPYEQYF.

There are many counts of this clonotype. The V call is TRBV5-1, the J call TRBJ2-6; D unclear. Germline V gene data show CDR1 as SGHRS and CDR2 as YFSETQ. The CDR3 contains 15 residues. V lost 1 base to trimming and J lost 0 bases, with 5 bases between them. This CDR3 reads CASSLQSSGANVLTF. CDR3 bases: TGCGCCAGCAGCTTGCAGTCCTCTGGGGCCAACGTCCTGACTTTC.

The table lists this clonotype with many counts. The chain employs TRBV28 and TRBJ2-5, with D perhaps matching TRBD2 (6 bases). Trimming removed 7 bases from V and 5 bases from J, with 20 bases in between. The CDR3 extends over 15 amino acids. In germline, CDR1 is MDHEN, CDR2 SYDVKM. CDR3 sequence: CASTVPSGGGETQYF. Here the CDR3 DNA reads TGTGCCAGCACAGTCCCTTCAGGAGGAGGGGAGACCCAGTACTTC.

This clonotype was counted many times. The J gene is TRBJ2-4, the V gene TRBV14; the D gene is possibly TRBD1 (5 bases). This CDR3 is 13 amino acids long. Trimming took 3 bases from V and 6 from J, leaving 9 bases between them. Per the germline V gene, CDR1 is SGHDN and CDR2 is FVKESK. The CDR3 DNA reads TGTGCCAGCAGCCAGGGGCGGTCAAACATTCAGTACTTC. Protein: CASSQGRSNIQYF.

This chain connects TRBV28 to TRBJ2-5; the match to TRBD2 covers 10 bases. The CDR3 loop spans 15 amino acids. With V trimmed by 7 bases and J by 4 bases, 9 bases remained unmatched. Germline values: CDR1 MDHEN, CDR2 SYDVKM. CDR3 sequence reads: CASTESGRGVETQYF. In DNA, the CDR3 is TGTGCCAGCACCGAGAGCGGGAGGGGTGTAGAGACCCAGTACTTC.

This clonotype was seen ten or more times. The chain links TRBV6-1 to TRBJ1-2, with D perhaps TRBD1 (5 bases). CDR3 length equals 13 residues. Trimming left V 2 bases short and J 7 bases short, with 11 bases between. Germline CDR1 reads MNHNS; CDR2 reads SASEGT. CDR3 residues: CASSEIDSVGYTF. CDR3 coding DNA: TGTGCCAGCAGTGAAATTGACAGCGTTGGCTACACCTTC.

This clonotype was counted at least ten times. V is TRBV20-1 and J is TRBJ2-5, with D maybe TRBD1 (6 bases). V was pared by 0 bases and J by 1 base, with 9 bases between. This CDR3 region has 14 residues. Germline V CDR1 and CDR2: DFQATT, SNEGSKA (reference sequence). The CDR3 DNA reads TGCAGTGCTAGAGATCGAGGGGGCCAAGAGACCCAGTACTTC. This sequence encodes CSARDRGGQETQYF.

The CDR3 protein is CSARGEPWEQYF. CDR3 DNA sequence: TGCAGTGCTAGGGGAGAGCCCTGGGAGCAGTACTTC. The J gene is TRBJ2-7, the V gene TRBV20-1, with D perhaps matching TRBD2 (5 bases). V lost 3 bases and J lost 7, with 13 bases in between. Germline CDR1 reads DFQATT; CDR2 reads SNEGSKA (reference sequence). The CDR3 runs 12 residues.

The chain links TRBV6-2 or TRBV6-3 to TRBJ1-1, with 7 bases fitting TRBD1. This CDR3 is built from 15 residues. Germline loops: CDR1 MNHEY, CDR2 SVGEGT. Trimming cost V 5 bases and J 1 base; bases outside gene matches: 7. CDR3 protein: CASSPPGTANTEAFF. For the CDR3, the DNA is TGTGCCAGCAGTCCGCCCGGGACAGCGAACACTGAAGCTTTCTTT.

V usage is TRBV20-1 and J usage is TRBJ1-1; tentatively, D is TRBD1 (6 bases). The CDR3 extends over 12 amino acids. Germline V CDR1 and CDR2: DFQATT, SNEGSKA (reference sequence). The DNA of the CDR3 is TGCAGCCCAATGGAGGGGGGAACTGAAGCTTTCTTT. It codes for CSPMEGGTEAFF.

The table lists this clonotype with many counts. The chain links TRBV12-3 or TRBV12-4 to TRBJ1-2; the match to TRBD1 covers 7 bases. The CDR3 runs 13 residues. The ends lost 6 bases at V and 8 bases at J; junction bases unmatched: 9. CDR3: CASSSRQGVGYTF. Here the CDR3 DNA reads TGTGCCAGCAGCTCTAGACAGGGCGTGGGCTACACCTTC.

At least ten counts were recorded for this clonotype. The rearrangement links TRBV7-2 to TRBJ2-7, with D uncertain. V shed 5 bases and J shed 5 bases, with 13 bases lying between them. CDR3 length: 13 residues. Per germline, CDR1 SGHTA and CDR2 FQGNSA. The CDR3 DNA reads TGTGCCAGCAGCCTCTGGACGGACCACGAGCAGTACTTC. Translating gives CASSLWTDHEQYF.

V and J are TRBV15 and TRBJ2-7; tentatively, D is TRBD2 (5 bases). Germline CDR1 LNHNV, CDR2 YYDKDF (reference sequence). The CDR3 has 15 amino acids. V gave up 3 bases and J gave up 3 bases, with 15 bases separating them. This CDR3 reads CATSSSAEVIYEQYF. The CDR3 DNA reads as TGTGCCACCAGCAGCTCAGCGGAAGTGATCTACGAGCAGTACTTC. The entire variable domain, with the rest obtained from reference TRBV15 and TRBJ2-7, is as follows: DAMVIQNPRYQVTQFGKPVTLSCSQTLNHNVMYWYQQKSSQAPKLLFHYYDKDFNNEADTPDNFQSRRPNTSFCFLDIRSPGLGDTAMYLCATSSSAEVIYEQYFGPGTRLTVT.

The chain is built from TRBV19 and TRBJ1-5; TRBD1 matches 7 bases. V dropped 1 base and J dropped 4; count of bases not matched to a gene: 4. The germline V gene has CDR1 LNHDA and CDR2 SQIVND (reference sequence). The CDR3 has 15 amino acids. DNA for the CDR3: TGTGCCAGTAGTATAGGGGCAGGGGGAAATCAGCCCCAGCATTTT. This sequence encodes CASSIGAGGNQPQHF.

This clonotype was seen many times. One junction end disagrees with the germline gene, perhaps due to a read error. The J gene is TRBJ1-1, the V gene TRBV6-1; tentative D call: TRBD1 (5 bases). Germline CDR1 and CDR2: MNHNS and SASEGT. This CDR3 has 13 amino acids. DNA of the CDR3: TGTGCCAGCAGTGAGGGGGGGAACACTGAAGCCTTCTTT. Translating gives CASSEGGNTEAFF.